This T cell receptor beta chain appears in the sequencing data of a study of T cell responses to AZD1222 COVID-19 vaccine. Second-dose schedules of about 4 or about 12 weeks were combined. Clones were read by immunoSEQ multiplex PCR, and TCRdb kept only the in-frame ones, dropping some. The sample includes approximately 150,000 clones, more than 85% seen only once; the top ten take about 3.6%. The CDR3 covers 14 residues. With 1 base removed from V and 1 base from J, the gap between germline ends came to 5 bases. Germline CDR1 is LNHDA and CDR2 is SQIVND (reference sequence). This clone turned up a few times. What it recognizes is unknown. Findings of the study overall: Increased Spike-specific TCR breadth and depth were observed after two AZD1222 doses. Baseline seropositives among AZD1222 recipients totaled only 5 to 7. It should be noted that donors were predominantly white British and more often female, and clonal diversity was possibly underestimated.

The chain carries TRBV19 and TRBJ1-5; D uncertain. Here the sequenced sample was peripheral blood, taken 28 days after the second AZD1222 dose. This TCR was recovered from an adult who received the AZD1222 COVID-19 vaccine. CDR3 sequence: CASSIGDSNQPQHF. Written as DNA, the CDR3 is TGTGCCAGTAGTATAGGTGACAGCAATCAGCCCCAGCATTTT.